The present T cell receptor (beta chain) was sequenced within a study of cytomegalovirus exposure and HLA in healthy donors. CDR1 is LNHDA, CDR2 SQIVND, per germline (reference sequence). V was clipped by 1 base and J by 5 bases, with 9 bases between them. The CDR3 is 14 residues long. Study-level findings and limits: Rarity characterized most TCR sequences, yet some public TCRs appeared in many donors.

The protocol was immunoSEQ multiplex PCR, while the TCRdb copy is restricted to in-frame clones and leaves out a portion. The sample records approximately 300,000 clones, about 90% being singletons. For this clone: Antigen: not known.

The sequenced material came from PBMCs. This clonotype was obtained from a woman aged 25 to 45 in good health and CMV-seropositive. The chain uses TRBV19 and TRBJ1-5; tentative D call: TRBD1 (6 bases). Here the CDR3 reads CASSIASGDQPQHF. The CDR3 nucleotides are TGTGCCAGTAGTATAGCCTCAGGGGATCAGCCCCAGCATTTT.